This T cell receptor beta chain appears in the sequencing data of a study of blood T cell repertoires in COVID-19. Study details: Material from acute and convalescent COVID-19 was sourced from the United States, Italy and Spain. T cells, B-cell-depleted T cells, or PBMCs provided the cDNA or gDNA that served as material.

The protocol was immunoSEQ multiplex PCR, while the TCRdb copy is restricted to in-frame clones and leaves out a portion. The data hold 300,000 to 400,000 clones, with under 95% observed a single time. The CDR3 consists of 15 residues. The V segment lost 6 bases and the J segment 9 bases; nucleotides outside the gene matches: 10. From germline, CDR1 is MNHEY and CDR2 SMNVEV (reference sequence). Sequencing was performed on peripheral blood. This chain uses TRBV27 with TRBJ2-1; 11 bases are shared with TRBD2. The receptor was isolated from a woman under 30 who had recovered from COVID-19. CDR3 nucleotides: TGTGCCAGCAGCTTAGGAACTAGCGGGAGCAGTGAGCAGTTCTTC. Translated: CASSLGTSGSSEQFF.